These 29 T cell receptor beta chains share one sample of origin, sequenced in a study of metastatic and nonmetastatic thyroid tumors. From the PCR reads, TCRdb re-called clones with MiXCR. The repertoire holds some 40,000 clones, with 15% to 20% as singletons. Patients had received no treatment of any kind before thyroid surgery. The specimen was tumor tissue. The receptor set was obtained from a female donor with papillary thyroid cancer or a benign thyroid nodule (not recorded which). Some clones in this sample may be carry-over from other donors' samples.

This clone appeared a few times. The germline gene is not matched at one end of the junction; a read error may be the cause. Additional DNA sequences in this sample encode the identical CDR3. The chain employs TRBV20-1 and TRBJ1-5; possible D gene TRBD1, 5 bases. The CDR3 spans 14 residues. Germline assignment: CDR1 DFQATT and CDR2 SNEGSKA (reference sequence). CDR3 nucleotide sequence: TGCAGTGCGAAGACAGATTATGGCAATCAGCCCCAGCACTTT. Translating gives CSAKTDYGNQPQHF.

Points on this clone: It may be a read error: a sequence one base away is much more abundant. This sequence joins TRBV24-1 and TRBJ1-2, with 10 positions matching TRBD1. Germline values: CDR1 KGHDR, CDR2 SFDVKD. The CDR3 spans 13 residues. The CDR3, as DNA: TGTTCCACCAGTGAACCGGACAGGGGGGGCTACACCTTC. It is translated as CSTSEPDRGGYTF.

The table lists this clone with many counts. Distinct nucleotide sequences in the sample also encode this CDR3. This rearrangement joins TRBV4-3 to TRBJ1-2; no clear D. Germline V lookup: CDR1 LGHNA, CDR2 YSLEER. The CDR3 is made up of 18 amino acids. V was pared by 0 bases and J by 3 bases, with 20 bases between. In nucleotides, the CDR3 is TGCGCCAGCAGCCAAGATCCCACGGGCCAAAACTCCTACTATGGCTACACCTTC. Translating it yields CASSQDPTGQNSYYGYTF.

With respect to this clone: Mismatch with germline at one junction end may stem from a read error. The CDR3 nucleotides are TGTGTCAGCAGCCTGTGGACTAGCGCGGTCAATGAGCAGTTCTTC. It encodes CVSSLWTSAVNEQFF. The J gene is TRBJ2-1, the V gene TRBV11-2, with 9 bases aligning to TRBD2. The length of the CDR3 is 15 residues. Germline lookup yields CDR1 SGHAT and CDR2 FQNNGV.

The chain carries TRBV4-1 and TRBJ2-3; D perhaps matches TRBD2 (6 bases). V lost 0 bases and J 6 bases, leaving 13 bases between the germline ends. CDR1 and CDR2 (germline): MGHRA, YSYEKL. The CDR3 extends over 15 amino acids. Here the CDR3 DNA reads TGCGCCAGCAGCCAAGATGGTGGAGGGGATGATACGCAGTATTTT. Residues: CASSQDGGGDDTQYF.

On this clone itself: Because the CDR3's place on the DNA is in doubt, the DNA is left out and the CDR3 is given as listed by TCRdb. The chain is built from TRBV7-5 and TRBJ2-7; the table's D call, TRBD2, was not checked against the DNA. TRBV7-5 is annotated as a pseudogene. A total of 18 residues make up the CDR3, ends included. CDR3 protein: CISVPGGCFGEGNYEQYF.

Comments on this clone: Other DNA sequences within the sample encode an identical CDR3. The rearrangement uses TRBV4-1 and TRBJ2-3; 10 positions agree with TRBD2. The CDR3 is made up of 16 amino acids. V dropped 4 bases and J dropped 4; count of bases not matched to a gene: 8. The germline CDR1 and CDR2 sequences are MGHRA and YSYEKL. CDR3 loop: CASSRVGLAEADTQYF. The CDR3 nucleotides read TGCGCCAGCAGCCGAGTCGGACTAGCGGAAGCAGATACGCAGTATTTT.

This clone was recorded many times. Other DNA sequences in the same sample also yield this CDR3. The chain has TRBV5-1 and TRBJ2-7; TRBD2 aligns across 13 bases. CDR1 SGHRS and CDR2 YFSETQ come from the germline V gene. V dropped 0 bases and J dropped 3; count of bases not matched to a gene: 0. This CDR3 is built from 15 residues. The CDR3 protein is CASSLGTSGGYEQYF. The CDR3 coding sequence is TGCGCCAGCAGCTTGGGGACTAGCGGGGGCTACGAGCAGTACTTC. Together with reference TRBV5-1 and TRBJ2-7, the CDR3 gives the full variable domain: KAGVTQTPRYLIKTRGQQVTLSCSPISGHRSVSWYQQTPGQGLQFLFEYFSETQRNKGNFPGRFSGRQFSNSRSEMNVSTLELGDSALYLCASSLGTSGGYEQYFGPGTRLTVT.

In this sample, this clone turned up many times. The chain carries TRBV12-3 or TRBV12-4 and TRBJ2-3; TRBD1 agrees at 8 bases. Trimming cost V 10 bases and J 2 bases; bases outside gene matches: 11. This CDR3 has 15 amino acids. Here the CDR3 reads CATSLGQGLTDTQYF. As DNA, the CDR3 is TGTGCCACCAGCCTTGGACAGGGCCTCACAGATACGCAGTATTTT.

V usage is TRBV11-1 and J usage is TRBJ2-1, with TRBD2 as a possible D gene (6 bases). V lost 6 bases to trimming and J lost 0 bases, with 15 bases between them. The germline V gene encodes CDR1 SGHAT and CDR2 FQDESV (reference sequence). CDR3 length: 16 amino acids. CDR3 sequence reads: CASSTLFGSSYNEQFF. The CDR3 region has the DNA TGTGCCAGCAGTACGCTGTTCGGGAGCTCCTACAATGAGCAGTTCTTC.

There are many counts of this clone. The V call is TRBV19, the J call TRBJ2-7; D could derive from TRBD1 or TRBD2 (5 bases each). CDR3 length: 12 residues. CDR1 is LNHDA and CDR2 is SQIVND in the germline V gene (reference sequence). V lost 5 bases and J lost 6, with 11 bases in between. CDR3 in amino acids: CASSRQGREQYF. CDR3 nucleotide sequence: TGTGCCAGTAGTCGTCAGGGACGCGAGCAGTACTTC. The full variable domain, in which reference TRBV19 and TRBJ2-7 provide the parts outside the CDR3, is DGGITQSPKYLFRKEGQNVTLSCEQNLNHDAMYWYRQDPGQGLRLIYYSQIVNDFQKGDIAEGYSVSREKKESFPLTVTSAQKNPTAFYLCASSRQGREQYFGPGTRLTVT.

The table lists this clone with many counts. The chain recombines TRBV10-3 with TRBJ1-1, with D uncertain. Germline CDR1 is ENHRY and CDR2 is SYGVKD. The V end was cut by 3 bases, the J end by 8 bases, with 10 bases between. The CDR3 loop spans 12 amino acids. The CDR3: CAISEEGWEAFF. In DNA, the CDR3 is TGTGCCATCAGTGAAGAGGGTTGGGAAGCTTTCTTT.

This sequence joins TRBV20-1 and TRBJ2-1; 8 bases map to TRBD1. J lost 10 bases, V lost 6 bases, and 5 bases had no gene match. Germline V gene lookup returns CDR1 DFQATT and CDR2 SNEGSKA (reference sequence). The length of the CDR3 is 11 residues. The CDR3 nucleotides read TGCAGTGCCAGGGGACAGGCCGAGCAGTTCTTC. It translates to CSARGQAEQFF.

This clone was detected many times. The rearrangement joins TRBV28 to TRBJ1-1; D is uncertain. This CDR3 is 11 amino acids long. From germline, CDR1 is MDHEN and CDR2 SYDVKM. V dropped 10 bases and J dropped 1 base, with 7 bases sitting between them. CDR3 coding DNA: TGTGCCACCAGGTGGAACACTGAAGCTTTCTTT. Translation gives CATRWNTEAFF. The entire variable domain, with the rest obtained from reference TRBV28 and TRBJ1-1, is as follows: DVKVTQSSRYLVKRTGEKVFLECVQDMDHENMFWYRQDPGLGLRLIYFSYDVKMKEKGDIPEGYSVSREKKERFSLILESASTNQTSMYLCATRWNTEAFFGQGTRLTVV.

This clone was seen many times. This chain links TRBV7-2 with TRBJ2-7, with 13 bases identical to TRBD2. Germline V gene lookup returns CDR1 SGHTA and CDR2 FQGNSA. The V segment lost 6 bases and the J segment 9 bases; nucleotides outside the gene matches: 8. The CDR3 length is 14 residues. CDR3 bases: TGTGCCAGCAGACCTACTAGCGGGGGGGCTTGGCAGTACTTC. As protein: CASRPTSGGAWQYF. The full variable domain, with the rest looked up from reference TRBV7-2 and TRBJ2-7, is GAGVSQSPSNKVTEKGKDVELRCDPISGHTALYWYRQSLGQGLEFLIYFQGNSAPDKSGLPSDRFSAERTGGSVSTLTIQRTQQEDSAVYLCASRPTSGGAWQYFGPGTRLTVT.

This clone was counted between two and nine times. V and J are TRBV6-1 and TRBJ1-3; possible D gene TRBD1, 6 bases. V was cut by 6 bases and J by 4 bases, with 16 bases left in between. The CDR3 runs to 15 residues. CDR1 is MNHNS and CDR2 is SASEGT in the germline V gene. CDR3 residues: CASSFRRGAGNTIYF. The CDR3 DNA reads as TGTGCCAGCAGCTTCCGCCGGGGGGCCGGAAACACCATATATTTT.

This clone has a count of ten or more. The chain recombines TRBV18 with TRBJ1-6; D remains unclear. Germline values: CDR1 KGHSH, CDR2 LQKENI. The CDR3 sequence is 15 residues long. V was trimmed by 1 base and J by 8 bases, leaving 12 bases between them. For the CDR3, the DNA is TGTGCCAGCTCACCACACGCCCAGAGGGATTCACCCCTCCACTTT. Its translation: CASSPHAQRDSPLHF.

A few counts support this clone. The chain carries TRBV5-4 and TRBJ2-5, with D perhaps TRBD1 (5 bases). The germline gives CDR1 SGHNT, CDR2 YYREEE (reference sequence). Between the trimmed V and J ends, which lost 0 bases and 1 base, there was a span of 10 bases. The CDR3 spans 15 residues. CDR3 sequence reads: CASSLEGQLQETQYF. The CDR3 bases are TGTGCCAGCAGCTTGGAGGGGCAGCTCCAAGAGACCCAGTACTTC.

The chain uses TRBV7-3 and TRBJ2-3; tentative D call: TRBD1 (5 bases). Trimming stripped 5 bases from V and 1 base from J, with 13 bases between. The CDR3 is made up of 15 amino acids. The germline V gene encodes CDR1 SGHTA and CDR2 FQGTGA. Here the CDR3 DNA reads TGTGCCAGCAGCAAGGGGTCGCCGCGCACAGATACGCAGTATTTT. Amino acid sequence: CASSKGSPRTDTQYF.

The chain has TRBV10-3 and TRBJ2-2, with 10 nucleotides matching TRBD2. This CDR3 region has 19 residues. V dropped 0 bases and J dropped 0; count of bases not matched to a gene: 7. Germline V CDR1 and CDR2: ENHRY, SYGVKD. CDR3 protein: CAISESRASGGPNTGELFF. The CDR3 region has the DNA TGTGCCATCAGTGAGTCACGGGCTAGCGGGGGACCGAACACCGGGGAGCTGTTTTTT.

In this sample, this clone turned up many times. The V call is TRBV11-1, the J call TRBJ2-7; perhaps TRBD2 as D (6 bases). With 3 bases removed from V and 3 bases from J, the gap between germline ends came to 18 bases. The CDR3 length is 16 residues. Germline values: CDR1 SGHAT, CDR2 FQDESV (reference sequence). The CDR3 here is CASSLGVGGRSYEQYF. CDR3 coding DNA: TGTGCCAGCAGCTTGGGGGTGGGAGGCCGAAGCTACGAGCAGTACTTC. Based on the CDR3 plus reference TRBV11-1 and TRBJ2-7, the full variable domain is EAEVAQSPRYKITEKSQAVAFWCDPISGHATLYWYRQILGQGPELLVQFQDESVVDDSQLPKDRFSAERLKGVDSTLKIQPAELGDSAMYLCASSLGVGGRSYEQYFGPGTRLTVT.

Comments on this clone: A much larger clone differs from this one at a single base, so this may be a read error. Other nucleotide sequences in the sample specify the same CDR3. CDR3 DNA sequence: TGTGCCAGCAGTGAAGGACTAGCTTATGAGCAGTTCTTC. This sequence encodes CASSEGLAYEQFF. The V gene is TRBV2, the J gene TRBJ2-1; the match to TRBD2 covers 7 bases. J gave up 8 bases and V 1 base, and 2 bases lay outside the gene matches. The CDR3 totals 13 residues. CDR1 is SNHLY and CDR2 is FYNNEI in the germline V gene.

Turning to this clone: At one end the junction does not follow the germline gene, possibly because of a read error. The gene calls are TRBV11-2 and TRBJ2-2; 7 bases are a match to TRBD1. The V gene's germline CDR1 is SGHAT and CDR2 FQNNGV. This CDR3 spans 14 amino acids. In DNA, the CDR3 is TGTCCCAGCAGCCCATGGGACAGCCCCGGGGAGCTGTTTTTT. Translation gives CPSSPWDSPGELFF. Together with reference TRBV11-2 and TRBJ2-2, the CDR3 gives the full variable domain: EAGVAQSPRYKIIEKRQSVAFWCNPISGHATLYWYQQILGQGPKLLIQFQNNGVVDDSQLPKDRFSAERLKGVDSTLKIQPAKLEDSAVYLCPSSPWDSPGELFFGEGSRLTVL.

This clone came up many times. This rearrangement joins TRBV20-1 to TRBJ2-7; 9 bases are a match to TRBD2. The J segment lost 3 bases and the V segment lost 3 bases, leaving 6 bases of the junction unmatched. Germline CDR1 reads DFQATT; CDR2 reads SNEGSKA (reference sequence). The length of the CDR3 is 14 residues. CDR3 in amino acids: CSASLQREDYEQYF. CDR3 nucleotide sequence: TGCAGTGCTAGTTTGCAGCGGGAGGACTACGAGCAGTACTTC.

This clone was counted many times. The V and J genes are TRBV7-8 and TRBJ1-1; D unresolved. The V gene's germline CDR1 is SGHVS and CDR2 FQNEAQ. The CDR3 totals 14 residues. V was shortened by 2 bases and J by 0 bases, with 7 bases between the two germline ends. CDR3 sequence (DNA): TGTGCCAGCAGCTTAATGGGCCTGAACACTGAAGCTTTCTTT. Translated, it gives CASSLMGLNTEAFF.

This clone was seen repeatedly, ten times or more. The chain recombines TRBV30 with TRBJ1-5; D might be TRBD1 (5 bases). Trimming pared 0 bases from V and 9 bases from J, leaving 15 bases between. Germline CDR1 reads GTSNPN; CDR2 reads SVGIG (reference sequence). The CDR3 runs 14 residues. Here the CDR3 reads CAWSVGGALMPQHF. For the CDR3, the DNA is TGTGCCTGGAGTGTAGGAGGGGCCCTGATGCCCCAGCATTTT. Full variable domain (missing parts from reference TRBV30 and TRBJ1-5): SQTIHQWPATLVQPVGSPLSLECTVEGTSNPNLYWYRQAAGRGLQLLFYSVGIGQISSEVPQNLSASRPQDRQFILSSKKLLLSDSGFYLCAWSVGGALMPQHFGDGTRLSIL.

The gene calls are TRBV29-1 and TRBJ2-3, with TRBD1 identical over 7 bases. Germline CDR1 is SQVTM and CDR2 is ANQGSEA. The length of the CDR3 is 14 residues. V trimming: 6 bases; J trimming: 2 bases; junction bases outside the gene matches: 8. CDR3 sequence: CSVPQGVYTDTQYF. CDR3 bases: TGCAGCGTCCCTCAGGGGGTTTACACAGATACGCAGTATTTT.

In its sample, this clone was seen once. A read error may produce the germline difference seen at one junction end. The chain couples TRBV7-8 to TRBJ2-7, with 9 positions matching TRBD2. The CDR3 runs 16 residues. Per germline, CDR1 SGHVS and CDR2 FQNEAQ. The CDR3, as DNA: TGTGCCAACAGCTTAGTTGTCCTAGCGGGGCCCTACGAACAGTACTTC. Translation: CANSLVVLAGPYEQYF.

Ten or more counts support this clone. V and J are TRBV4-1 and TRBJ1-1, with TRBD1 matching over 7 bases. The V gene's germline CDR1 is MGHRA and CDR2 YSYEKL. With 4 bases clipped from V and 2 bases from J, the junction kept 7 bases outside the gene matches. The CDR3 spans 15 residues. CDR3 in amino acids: CASSRLQGRNTEAFF. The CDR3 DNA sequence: TGCGCCAGCAGCCGCCTACAGGGGCGAAACACTGAAGCTTTCTTT.